This T cell receptor beta chain was captured by sequencing in a study of blood T cell repertoires in COVID-19. TCRdb keeps only in-frame clones here, not all; method: immunoSEQ multiplex PCR. The sample yields some 530,000 clones, around nine tenths seen once. Participants reported their clinical history, and cohort assignment relied on those reports. Symptom resolution, clearance, or two negative PCRs marked the recovered donors of Cohort 3. Looked up from germline, CDR1 is SNHLY and CDR2 is FYNNEI. The CDR3 runs 13 residues. V dropped 5 bases and J dropped 2 bases, with 10 bases sitting between them.

The receptor comes from a woman aged 60-70 years who had recovered from COVID-19. The material sequenced was PBMCs or T cells enriched from blood (not recorded which). The J gene is TRBJ2-7, the V gene TRBV2, with D uncertain. The CDR3 DNA follows: TGTGCCAGCAGTTACACATTAACCTACGAGCAGTACTTC. It specifies CASSYTLTYEQYF.